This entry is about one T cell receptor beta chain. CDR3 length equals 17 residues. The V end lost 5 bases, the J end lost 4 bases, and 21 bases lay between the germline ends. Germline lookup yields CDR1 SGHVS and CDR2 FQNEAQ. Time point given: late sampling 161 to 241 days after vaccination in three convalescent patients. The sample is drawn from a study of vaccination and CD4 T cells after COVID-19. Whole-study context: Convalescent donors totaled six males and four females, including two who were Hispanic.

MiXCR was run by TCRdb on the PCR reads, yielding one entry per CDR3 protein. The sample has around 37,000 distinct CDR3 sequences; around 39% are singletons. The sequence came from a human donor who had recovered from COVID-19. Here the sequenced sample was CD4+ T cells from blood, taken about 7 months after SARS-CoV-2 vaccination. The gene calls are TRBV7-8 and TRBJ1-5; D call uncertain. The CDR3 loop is CASSLKGRSEKNQPQHF. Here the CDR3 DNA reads TGTGCCAGCAGCCTAAAAGGGAGGAGTGAAAAGAATCAGCCCCAGCATTTT. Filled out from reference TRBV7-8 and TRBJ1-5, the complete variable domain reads GAGVSQSPRYKVAKRGQDVALRCDPISGHVSLFWYQQALGQGPEFLTYFQNEAQLDKSGLPSDRFFAERPEGSVSTLKIQRTQQEDSAVYLCASSLKGRSEKNQPQHFGDGTRLSIL.